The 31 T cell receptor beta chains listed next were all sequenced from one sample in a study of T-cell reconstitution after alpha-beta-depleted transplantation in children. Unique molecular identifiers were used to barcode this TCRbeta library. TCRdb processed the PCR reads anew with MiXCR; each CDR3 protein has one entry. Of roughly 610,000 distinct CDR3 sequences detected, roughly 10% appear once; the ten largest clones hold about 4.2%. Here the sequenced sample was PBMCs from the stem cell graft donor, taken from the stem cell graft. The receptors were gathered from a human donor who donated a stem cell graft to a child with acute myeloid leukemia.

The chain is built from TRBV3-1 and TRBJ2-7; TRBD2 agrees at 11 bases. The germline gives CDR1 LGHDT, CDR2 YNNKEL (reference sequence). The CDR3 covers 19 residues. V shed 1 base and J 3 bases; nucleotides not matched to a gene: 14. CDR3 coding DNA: TGTGCCAGCAGCCAAGTGGGTTCGCTAGCGGGAGGATCAAACTACGAGCAGTACTTC. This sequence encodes CASSQVGSLAGGSNYEQYF.

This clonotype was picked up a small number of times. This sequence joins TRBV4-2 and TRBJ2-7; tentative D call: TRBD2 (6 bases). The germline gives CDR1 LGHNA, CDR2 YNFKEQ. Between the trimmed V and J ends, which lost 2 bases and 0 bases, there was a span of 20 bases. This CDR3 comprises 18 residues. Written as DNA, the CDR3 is TGTGCCAGCAGCCAAACCCTCCGGAGACTAGGGGACTCCTACGAGCAGTACTTC. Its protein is CASSQTLRRLGDSYEQYF.

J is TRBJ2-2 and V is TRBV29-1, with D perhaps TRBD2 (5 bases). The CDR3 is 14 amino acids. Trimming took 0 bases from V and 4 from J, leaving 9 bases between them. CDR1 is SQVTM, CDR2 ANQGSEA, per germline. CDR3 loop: CSVEDMDSTGELFF. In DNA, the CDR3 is TGCAGCGTTGAAGATATGGACTCCACCGGGGAGCTGTTTTTT.

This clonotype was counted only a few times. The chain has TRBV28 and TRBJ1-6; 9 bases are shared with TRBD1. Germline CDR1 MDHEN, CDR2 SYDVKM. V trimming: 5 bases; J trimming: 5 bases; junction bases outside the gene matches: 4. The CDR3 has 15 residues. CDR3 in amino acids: CASSRRDRDNSPLHF. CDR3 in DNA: TGTGCCAGCAGTCGCCGGGACAGGGATAATTCACCCCTCCACTTT. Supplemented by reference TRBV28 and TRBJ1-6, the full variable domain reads DVKVTQSSRYLVKRTGEKVFLECVQDMDHENMFWYRQDPGLGLRLIYFSYDVKMKEKGDIPEGYSVSREKKERFSLILESASTNQTSMYLCASSRRDRDNSPLHFGNGTRLTVT.

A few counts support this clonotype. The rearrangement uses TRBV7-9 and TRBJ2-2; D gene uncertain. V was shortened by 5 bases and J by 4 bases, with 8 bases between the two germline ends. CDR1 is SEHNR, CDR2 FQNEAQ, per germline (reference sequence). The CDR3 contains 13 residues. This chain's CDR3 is CASSVLLTGELFF. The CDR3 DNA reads TGTGCCAGCAGCGTCCTTCTCACCGGGGAGCTGTTTTTT.

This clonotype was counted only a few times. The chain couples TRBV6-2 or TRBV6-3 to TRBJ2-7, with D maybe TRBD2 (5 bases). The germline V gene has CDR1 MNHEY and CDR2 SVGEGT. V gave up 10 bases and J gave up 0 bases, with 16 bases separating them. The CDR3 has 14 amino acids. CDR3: CATRSPDFSYEQYF. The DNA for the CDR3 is TGTGCCACCAGAAGTCCGGACTTCTCCTACGAGCAGTACTTC.

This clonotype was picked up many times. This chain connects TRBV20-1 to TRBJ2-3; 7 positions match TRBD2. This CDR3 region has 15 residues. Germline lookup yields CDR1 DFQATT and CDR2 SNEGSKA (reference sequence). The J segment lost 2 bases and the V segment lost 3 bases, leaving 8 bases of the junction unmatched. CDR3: CSARSGTTSTDTQYF. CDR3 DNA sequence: TGCAGTGCTAGGTCGGGGACTACGTCCACAGATACGCAGTATTTT.

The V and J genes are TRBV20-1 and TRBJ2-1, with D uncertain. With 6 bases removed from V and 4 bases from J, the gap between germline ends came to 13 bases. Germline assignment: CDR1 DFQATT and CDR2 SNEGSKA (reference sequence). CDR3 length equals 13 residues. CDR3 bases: TGCAGTGCACTGGGTCCCGATTACAATGAGCAGTTCTTC. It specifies CSALGPDYNEQFF.

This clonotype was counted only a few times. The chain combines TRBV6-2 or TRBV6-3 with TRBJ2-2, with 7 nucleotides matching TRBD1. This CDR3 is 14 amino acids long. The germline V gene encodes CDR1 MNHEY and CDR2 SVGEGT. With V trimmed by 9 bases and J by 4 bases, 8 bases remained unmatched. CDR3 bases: TGTGCCAGTAAATGGGGACAGACCACCGGGGAGCTGTTTTTT. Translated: CASKWGQTTGELFF.

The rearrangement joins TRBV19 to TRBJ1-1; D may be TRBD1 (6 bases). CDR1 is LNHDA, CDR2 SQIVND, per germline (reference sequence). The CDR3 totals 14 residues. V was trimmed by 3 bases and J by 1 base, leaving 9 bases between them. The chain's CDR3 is CASSIGGQNTEAFF. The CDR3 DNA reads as TGTGCCAGTAGTATCGGGGGACAGAACACTGAAGCTTTCTTT.

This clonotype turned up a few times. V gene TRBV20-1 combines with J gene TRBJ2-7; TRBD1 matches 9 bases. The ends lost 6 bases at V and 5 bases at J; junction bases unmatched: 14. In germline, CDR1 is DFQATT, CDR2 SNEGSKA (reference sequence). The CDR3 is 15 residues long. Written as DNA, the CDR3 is TGCAGTGCGCCTCCCTCCGGGACAGGGATAGACGAGCAGTACTTC. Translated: CSAPPSGTGIDEQYF.

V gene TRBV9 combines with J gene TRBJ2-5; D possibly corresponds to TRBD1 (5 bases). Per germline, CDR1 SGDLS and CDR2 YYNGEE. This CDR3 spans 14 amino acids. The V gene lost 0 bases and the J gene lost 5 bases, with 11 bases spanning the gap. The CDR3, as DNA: TGTGCCAGCAGCGTAGCACTGAAGGGGGAGACCCAGTACTTC. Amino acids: CASSVALKGETQYF.

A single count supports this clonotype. The CDR3 region has the DNA TGCAGTGCTAGAGAAACTAGATGGGACGGGGAGCTGTTTTTT. Encoded protein: CSARETRWDGELFF. This sequence joins TRBV20-1 and TRBJ2-2; D possibly corresponds to TRBD2 (5 bases). The CDR3 runs 14 residues. V lost 0 bases and J lost 7, with 12 bases in between. Germline lookup yields CDR1 DFQATT and CDR2 SNEGSKA (reference sequence).

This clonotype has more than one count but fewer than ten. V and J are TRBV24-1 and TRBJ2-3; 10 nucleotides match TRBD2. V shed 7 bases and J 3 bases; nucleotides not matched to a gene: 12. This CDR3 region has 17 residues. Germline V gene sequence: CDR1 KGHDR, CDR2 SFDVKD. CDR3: CATSRPSSGRDTDTQYF. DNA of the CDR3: TGTGCCACCAGCCGCCCCTCTAGCGGGAGAGATACAGATACGCAGTATTTT.

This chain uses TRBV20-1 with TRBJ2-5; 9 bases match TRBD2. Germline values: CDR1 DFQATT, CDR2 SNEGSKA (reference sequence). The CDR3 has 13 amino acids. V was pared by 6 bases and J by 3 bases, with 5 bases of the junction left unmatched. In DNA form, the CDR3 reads TGCAGTGCCCGAGCGGGGGGAAAAGAGACCCAGTACTTC. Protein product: CSARAGGKETQYF.

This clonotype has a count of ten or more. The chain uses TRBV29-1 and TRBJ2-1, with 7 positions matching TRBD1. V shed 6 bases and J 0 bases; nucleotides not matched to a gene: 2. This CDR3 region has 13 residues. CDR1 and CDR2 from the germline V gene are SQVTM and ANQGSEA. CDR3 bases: TGCAGCGTACAGGGGATCTCCTACAATGAGCAGTTCTTC. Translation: CSVQGISYNEQFF.

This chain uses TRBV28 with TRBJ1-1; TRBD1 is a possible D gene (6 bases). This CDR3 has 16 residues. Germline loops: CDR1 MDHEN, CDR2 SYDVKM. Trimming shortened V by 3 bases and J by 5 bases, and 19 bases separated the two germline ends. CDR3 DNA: TGTGCCAGCAGTTTCCCTGTGGCCAGGGGTGATACTGAAGCTTTCTTT. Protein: CASSFPVARGDTEAFF.

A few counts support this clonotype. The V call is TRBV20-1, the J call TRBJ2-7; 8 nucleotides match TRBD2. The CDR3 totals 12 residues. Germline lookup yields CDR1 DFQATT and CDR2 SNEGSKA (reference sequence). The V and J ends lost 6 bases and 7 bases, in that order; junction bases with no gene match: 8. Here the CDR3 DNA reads TGCAGTGCCGTGACTAGCGTAGGGGAGCAGTACTTC. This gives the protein CSAVTSVGEQYF.

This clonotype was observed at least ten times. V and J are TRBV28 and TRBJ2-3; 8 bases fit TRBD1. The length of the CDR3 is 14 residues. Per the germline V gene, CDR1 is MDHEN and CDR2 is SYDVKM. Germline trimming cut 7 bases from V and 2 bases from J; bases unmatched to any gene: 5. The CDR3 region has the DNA TGTGCCAGCACTTCAGGGGGCGCCACAGATACGCAGTATTTT. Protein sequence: CASTSGGATDTQYF.

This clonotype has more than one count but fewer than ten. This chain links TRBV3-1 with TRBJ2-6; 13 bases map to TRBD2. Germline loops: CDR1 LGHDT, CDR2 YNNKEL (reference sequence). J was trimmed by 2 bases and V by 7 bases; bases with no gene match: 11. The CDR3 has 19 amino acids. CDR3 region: CASNAGLAGVWTGANVLTF. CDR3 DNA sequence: TGTGCCAGCAATGCAGGACTAGCGGGAGTATGGACTGGGGCCAACGTCCTGACTTTC.

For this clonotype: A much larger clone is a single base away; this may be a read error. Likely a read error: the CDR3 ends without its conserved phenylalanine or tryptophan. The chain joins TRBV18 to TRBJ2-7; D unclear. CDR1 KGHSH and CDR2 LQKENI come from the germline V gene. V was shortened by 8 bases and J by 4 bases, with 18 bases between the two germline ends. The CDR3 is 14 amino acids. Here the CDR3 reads CASTQARLGYEQYC. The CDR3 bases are TGTGCCAGCACCCAAGCGAGGCTGGGATACGAGCAGTACTGC.

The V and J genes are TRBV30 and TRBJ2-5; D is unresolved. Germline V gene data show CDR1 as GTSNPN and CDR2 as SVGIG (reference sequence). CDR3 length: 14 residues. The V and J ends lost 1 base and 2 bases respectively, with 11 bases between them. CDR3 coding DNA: TGTGCCTGGAGTGACGGAATAACTCAAGAGACCCAGTACTTC. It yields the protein CAWSDGITQETQYF.

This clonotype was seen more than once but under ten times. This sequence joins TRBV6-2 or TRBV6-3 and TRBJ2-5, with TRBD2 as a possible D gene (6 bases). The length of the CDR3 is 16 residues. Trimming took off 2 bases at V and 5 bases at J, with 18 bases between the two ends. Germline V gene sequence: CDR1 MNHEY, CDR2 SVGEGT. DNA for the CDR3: TGTGCCAGCAGTTACCCGATGCAGACGGGAGTGGAGACCCAGTACTTC. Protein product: CASSYPMQTGVETQYF.

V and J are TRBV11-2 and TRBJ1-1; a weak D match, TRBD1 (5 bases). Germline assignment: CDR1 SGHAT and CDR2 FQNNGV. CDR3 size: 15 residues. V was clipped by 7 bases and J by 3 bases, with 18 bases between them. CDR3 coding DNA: TGTGCCAGCACCACGGGTCAGGGCAGGGACACTGAAGCTTTCTTT. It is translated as CASTTGQGRDTEAFF.

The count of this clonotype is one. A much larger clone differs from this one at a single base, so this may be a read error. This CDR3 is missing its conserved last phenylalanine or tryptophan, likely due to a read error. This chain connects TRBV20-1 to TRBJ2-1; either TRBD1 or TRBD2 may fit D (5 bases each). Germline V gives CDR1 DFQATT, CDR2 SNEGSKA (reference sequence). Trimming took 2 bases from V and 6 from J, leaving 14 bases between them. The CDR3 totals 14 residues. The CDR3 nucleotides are TGCAGTGCTAGATTCGGGACCTCCCCCAATGAGCAGTTCCTC. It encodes CSARFGTSPNEQFL.

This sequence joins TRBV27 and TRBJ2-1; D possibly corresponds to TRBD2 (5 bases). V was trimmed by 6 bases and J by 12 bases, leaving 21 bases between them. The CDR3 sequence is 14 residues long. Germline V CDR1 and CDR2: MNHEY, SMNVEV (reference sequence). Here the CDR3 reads CASSPLQTGKRQFF. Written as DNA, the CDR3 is TGTGCCAGCAGCCCCCTCCAGACGGGAAAGAGGCAGTTCTTC.

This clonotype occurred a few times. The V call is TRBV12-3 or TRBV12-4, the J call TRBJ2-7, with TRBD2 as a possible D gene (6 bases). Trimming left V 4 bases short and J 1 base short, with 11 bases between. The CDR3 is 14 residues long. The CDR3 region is CASSSMGGSYEQYF. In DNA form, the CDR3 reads TGTGCCAGCAGTTCCATGGGGGGATCCTACGAGCAGTACTTC.

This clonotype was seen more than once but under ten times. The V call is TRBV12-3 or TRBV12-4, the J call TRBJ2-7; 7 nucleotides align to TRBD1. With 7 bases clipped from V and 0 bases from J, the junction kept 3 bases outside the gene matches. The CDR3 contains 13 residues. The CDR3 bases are TGTGCCAGCACCTGGGACAGCTCCTACGAGCAGTACTTC. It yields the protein CASTWDSSYEQYF.

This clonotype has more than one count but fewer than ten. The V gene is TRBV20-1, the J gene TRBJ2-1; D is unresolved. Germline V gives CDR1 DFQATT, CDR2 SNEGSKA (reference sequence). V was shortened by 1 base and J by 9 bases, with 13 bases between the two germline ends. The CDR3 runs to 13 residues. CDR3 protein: CSARALNRLEQFF. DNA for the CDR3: TGCAGTGCTAGAGCCCTCAACCGTCTTGAGCAGTTCTTC.

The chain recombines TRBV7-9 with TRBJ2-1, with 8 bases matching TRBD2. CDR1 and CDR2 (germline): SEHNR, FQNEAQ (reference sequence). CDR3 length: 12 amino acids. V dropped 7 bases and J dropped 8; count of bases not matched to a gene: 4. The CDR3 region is CASTGGIDEQFF. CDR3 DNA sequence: TGTGCCAGCACGGGGGGGATCGATGAGCAGTTCTTC.

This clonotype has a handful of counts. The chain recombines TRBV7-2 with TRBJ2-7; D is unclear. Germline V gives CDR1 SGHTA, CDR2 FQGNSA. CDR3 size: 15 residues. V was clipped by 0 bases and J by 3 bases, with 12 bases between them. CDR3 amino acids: CASSLAAGWVYEQYF. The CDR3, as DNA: TGTGCCAGCAGCTTAGCGGCAGGATGGGTCTACGAGCAGTACTTC.